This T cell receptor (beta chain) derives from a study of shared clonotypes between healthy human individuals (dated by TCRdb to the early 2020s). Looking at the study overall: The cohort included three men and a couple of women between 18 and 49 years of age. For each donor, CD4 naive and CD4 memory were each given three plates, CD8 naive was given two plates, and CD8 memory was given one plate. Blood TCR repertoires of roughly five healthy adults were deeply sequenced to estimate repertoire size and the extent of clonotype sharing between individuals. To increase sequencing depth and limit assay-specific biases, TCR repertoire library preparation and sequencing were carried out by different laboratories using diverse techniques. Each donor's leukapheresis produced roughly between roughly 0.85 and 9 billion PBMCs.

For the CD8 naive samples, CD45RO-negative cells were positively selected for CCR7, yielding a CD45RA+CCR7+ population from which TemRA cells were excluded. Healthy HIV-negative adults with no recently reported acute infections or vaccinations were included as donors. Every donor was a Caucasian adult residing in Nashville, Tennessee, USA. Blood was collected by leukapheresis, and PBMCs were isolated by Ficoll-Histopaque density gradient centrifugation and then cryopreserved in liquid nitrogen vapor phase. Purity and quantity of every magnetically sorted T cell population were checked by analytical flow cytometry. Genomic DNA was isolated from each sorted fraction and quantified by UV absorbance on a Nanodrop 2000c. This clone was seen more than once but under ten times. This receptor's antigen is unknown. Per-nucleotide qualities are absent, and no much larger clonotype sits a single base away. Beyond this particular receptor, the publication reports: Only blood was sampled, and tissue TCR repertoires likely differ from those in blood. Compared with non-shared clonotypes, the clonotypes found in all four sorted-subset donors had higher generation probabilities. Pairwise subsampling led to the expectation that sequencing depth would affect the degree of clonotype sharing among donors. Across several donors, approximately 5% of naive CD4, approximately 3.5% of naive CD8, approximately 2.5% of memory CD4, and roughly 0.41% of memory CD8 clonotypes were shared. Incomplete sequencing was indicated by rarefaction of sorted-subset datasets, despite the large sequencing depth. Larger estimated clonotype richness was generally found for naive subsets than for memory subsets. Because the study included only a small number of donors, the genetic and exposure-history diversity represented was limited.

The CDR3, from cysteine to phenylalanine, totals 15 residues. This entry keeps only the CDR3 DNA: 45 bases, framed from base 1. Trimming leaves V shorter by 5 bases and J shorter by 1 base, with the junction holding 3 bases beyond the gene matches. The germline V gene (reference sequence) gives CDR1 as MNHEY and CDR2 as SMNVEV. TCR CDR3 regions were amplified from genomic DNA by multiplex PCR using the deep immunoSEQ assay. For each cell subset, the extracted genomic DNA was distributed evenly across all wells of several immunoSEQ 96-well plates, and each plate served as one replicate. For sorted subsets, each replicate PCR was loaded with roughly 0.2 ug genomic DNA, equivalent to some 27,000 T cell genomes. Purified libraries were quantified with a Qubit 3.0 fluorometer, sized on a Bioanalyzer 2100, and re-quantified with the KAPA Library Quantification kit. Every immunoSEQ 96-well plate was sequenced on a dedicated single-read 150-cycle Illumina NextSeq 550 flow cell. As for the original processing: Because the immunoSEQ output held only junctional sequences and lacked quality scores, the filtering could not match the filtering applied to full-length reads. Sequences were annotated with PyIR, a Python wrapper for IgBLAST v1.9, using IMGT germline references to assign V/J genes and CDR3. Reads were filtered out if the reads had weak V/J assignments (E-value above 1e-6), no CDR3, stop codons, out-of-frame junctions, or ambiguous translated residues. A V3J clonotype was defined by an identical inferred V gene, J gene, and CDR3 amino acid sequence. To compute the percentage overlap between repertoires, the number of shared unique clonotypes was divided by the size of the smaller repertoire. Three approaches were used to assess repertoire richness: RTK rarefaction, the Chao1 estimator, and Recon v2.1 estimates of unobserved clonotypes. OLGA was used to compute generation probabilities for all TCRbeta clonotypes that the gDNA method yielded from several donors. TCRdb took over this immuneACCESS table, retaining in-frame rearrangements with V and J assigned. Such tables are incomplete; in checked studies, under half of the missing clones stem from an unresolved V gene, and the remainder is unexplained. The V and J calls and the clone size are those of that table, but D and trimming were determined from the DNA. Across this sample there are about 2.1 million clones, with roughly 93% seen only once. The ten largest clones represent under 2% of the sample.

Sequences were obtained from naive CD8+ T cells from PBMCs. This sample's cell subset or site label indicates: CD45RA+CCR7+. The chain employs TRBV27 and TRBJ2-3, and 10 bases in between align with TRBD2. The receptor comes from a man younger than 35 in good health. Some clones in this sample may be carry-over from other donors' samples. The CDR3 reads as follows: CASSGGTSGTDTQYF. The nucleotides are TGTGCCAGCAGTGGCGGGACTAGCGGCACAGATACGCAGTATTTT.